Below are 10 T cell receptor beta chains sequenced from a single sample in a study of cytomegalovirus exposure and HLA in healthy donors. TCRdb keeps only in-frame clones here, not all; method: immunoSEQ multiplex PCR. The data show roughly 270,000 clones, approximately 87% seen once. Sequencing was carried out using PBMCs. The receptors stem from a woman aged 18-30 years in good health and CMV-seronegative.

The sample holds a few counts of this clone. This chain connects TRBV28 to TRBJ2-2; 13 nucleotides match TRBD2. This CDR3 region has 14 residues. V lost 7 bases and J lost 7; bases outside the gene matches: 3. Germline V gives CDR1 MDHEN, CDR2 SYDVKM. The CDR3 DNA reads TGTGCCAGCACTGGACTAGCGGGAGTCGGGGAGCTGTTTTTT. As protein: CASTGLAGVGELFF.

The CDR3 DNA is TGTGCCAGCAGTGAACTAGCGGGACGATACGAGCAGTACTTC. It is translated as CASSELAGRYEQYF. The chain couples TRBV2 to TRBJ2-7; 9 nucleotides line up with TRBD2. CDR3 size: 14 residues. The J segment lost 4 bases and the V segment lost 2 bases, leaving 3 bases of the junction unmatched. Germline assignment: CDR1 SNHLY and CDR2 FYNNEI.

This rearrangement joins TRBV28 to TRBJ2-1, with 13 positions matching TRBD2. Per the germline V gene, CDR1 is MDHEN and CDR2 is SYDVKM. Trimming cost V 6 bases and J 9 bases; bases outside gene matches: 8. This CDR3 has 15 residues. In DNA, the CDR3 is TGTGCCAGCAGACCCACTAGCGGGAGGGCCGGTGAGCAGTTCTTC. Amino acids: CASRPTSGRAGEQFF.

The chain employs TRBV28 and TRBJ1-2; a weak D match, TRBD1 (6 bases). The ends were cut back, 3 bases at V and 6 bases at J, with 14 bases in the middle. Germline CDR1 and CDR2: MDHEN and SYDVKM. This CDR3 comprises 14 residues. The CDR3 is CASSFPGEFNGYTF. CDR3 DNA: TGTGCCAGCAGTTTTCCAGGGGAATTCAATGGCTACACCTTC.

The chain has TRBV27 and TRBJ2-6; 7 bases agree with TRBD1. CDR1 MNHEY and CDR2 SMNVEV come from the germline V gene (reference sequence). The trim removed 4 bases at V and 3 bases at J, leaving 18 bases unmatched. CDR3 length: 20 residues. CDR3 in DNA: TGTGCCAGCAGTTCCTCCCTTAGACAGGGTCCATCGGGTGGGGCCAACGTCCTGACTTTC. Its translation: CASSSSLRQGPSGGANVLTF.

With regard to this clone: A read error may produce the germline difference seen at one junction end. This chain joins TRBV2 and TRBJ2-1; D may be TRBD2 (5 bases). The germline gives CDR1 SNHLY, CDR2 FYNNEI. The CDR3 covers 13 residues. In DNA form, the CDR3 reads TGTGCCAGCAGCGAAGGGCTTGAGCGGGAGCAGTTCTTC. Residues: CASSEGLEREQFF. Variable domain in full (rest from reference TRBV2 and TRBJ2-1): EPEVTQTPSHQVTQMGQEVILRCVPISNHLYFYWYRQILGQKVEFLVSFYNNEISEKSEIFDDQFSVERPDGSNFTLKIRSTKLEDSAMYFCASSEGLEREQFFGPGTRLTVL.

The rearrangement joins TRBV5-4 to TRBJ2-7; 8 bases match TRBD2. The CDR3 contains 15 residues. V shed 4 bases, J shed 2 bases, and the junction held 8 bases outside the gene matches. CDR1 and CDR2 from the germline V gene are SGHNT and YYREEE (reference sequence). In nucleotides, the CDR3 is TGTGCCAGCAGCGATGCACCGGGACTAGCCTACGAGCAGTACTTC. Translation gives CASSDAPGLAYEQYF.

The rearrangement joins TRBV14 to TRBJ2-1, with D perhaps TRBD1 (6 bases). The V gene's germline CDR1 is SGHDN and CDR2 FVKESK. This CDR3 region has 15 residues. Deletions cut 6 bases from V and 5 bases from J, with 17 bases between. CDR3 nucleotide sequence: TGTGCCAGCAGGCTCGGACAGTCAACACACAATGAGCAGTTCTTC. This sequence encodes CASRLGQSTHNEQFF. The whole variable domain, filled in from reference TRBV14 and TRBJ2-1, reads EAGVTQFPSHSVIEKGQTVTLRCDPISGHDNLYWYRRVMGKEIKFLLHFVKESKQDESGMPNNRFLAERTGGTYSTLKVQPAELEDSGVYFCASRLGQSTHNEQFFGPGTRLTVL.

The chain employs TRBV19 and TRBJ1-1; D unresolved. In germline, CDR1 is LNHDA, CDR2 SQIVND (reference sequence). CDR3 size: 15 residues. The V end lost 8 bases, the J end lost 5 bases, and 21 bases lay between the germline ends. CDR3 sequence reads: CASRPRGALRTEAFF. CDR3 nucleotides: TGTGCCAGTCGCCCCCGGGGTGCCCTCCGTACTGAAGCTTTCTTT.

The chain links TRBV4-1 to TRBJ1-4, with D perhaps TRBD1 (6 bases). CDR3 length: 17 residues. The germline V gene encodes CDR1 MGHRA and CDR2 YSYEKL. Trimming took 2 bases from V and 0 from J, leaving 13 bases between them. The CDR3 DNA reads TGCGCCAGCAGCCAATTCCAGGGGTACCCAACTAATGAAAAACTGTTTTTT. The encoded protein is CASSQFQGYPTNEKLFF.